The source of this TCR beta chain is a study of blood T cell repertoires in COVID-19. Background on the study: Samples of COVID-19 (acute and convalescent) were obtained from the United States, Italy and Spain.

In germline, CDR1 is SEHNR, CDR2 FQNEAQ (reference sequence). This CDR3 is 14 amino acids long. The V segment lost 5 bases and the J segment 4 bases; nucleotides outside the gene matches: 6. Authors' processing steps: Nucleated cell number was recorded as an estimate derived from reference gene primer amplification. Assay used: immunoSEQ multiplex PCR; TCRdb lists only in-frame clones, some missing. V and J calls plus clone size are reproduced from that table; the DNA served to infer D and trimming. The table has roughly 67,000 clones, over 60% seen once. The source is a human donor in a cohort sampled during active COVID-19. Sample: peripheral blood. This sequence joins TRBV7-9 and TRBJ1-1; 8 bases map to TRBD1. This CDR3 reads CASSEDRVGTEAFF. The CDR3 DNA follows: TGTGCCAGCAGCGAGGACAGGGTGGGCACTGAAGCTTTCTTT.